This TCR beta chain was sequenced for a study of cytomegalovirus exposure and HLA in healthy donors. Overall study findings and caveats: At a 0.05 false discovery rate, a later analysis found approximately 17,000 TCR beta sequences to be associated with HLA alleles. For most TCR sequences rarity was the rule, although some public TCRs occurred in many donors.

The primer mix had 60 Vbeta and 13 Jbeta primers. Produced via immunoSEQ multiplex PCR; TCRdb's table is partial and in-frame only. This repertoire shows about 120,000 clones, under 80% found once; its top ten account for about 29%. The CDR3 consists of 13 residues. Trimming stripped 6 bases from V and 3 bases from J, with 9 bases between. Germline CDR1 LNHDA, CDR2 SQIVND (reference sequence). Concerning this clone: Its antigen remains unidentified.

Sequenced input: PBMCs. This receptor was identified in a man in his fifties or sixties in good health and CMV-seropositive. The chain has TRBV19 and TRBJ1-5, with D uncertain. CDR3 nucleotide sequence: TGTGCCAGTAGCCGGGGAAACAATCAGCCCCAGCATTTT. Translating gives CASSRGNNQPQHF.